This is a list of T cell receptor beta chains from one sample in a study of blood T cells in healthy people across ages. TCRdb re-analysed the 5' RACE reads in MiXCR, keeping a single row per CDR3 protein. This table holds around 780,000 distinct CDR3 sequences, approximately 60% found once. Sequenced: blood. Receptors originate from a man aged 40-55 years in good health. The CDR3 runs from the conserved cysteine through the conserved F or W. A D gene is named only where the DNA matches it firmly. Clone size is stated in some rows and not others, as once, few, many or a class when expanded.

TRBD2 | - | TRBJ2-1 | 16 | TRBV5-5 | CASSLGASGRNNEQFF | TGTGCCAGCAGCTTGGGGGCTAGCGGGAGGAACAATGAGCAGTTCTTC
- | - | TRBJ2-1 | 15 | TRBV28 | CASSQYGAQSDEQFF | TGTGCCAGCAGTCAATACGGGGCCCAGTCCGATGAGCAGTTCTTC
- | few | TRBJ2-6 | 14 | TRBV2 | CASSAESGANVLTF | TGTGCCAGCAGTGCGGAGTCCGGGGCCAACGTCCTGACTTTC
- | - | TRBJ2-1 | 13 | TRBV14 | CASSPSAGEGLFF | TGTGCCAGCAGCCCCAGTGCCGGGGAAGGCCTGTTCTTC
TRBD1 | few | TRBJ2-5 | 16 | TRBV9 | CASSVSQGANQETQYF | TGTGCCAGCAGCGTATCCCAGGGGGCGAACCAAGAGACCCAGTACTTC
- | - | TRBJ1-2 | 14 | TRBV6-5 | CAGSYGKTGNGYTF | TGTGCCGGCAGTTACGGGAAAACAGGGAATGGCTACACCTTC
TRBD1 | many | TRBJ2-4 | 15 | TRBV24-1 | CATSDQQGAVNIQYF | TGTGCCACCAGTGATCAACAGGGGGCTGTAAACATTCAGTACTTC
TRBD2 | few | TRBJ2-5 | 15 | TRBV5-1 | CASSSREGVGETQYF | TGCGCCAGCAGCTCTCGGGAGGGGGTCGGTGAGACCCAGTACTTC
TRBD2 | once | TRBJ2-1 | 15 | TRBV25-1 | CASGSSGRGVNEQFF | TGTGCCAGCGGCTCTAGCGGGAGAGGGGTGAATGAGCAGTTCTTC
- | few | TRBJ1-2 | 14 | TRBV5-1 | CASSLGDSDGGYTF | TGCGCCAGCAGCTTGGGAGACAGCGACGGCGGCTACACCTTC
TRBD1 | - | TRBJ2-7 | 17 | TRBV4-3 | CASSQGWGQGSSYEQYF | TGCGCCAGCAGCCAAGGGTGGGGACAGGGTAGCTCCTACGAGCAGTACTTC
- | - | TRBJ1-1 | 13 | TRBV20-1 | CSASDNANTEAFF | TGCAGTGCTAGTGACAACGCGAACACTGAAGCTTTCTTT
- | - | TRBJ2-1 | 15 | TRBV24-1 | CATNEGGDLYNEQFF | TGTGCCACTAATGAGGGGGGGGATCTCTACAATGAGCAGTTCTTC
- | - | TRBJ1-2 | 15 | TRBV9 | CASSALLRGNYGYTF | TGTGCCAGCAGCGCCTTACTAAGGGGGAACTATGGCTACACCTTC
TRBD1 | few | TRBJ2-7 | 16 | TRBV7-2 | CASSAPGGRALYEQYF | TGTGCCAGCAGCGCCCCAGGGGGTAGGGCTCTCTACGAGCAGTACTTC
TRBD2 | few | TRBJ2-1 | 17 | TRBV4-3 | CASSQDRTRLADNEQFF | TGCGCCAGCAGCCAAGATCGTACCCGGCTAGCGGACAATGAGCAGTTCTTC
- | - | TRBJ2-3 | 13 | TRBV5-1 | CASSPMDTDTQYF | TGCGCCAGCAGCCCTATGGACACAGATACGCAGTATTTT
- | once | TRBJ2-1 | 16 | TRBV11-3 | CASSFGRGRSYNEQFF | TGTGCCAGCAGCTTTGGCAGGGGCCGGTCCTACAATGAGCAGTTCTTC
- | few | TRBJ2-1 | 14 | TRBV27 | CASRGGPIYNEQFF | TGTGCCAGCCGAGGGGGTCCAATCTACAATGAGCAGTTCTTC
- | - | TRBJ1-1 | 17 | TRBV7-9 | CASSPTQGRIANTEAFF | TGTGCCAGCAGCCCCACCCAGGGGCGAATTGCGAACACTGAAGCTTTCTTT
- | - | TRBJ2-7 | 17 | TRBV7-9 | CASNDNNQAPALYEQYF | TGTGCCAGCAACGATAACAACCAGGCTCCCGCCCTCTACGAGCAGTACTTC
TRBD1 | - | TRBJ1-2 | 15 | TRBV29-1 | CSVSSRDSLTYGYTF | TGCAGCGTATCGTCCCGGGACAGTCTAACCTATGGCTACACCTTC
- | - | TRBJ2-4 | 11 | TRBV25-1 | CASSARQEQYF | TGTGCCAGCAGTGCTAGACAGGAGCAGTACTTC
TRBD1 | - | TRBJ2-7 | 17 | TRBV7-2 | CASSIIGQGTKFYEQYF | TGTGCCAGCAGCATTATTGGACAGGGCACTAAGTTCTACGAGCAGTACTTC
- | - | TRBJ1-5 | 17 | TRBV4-2 | CASSHSTPRGASQPQHF | TGTGCCAGCAGCCACTCTACCCCCAGGGGCGCGAGTCAGCCCCAGCATTTT
TRBD1 | - | TRBJ1-1 | 14 | TRBV20-1 | CSARGDRGYTEAFF | TGCAGTGCTAGGGGGGACAGGGGTTACACTGAAGCTTTCTTT
TRBD1 | - | TRBJ2-1 | 15 | TRBV6-2/TRBV6-3 | CASYPPGQGVNEQFF | TGTGCCAGCTACCCTCCGGGACAGGGGGTCAATGAGCAGTTCTTC
TRBD1 | few | TRBJ1-2 | 15 | TRBV6-5 | CASSRGTETGYGYTF | TGTGCCAGCAGTCGCGGGACAGAAACGGGATATGGCTACACCTTC
TRBD1 | - | TRBJ2-7 | 18 | TRBV28 | CASSPTGSTGANSYEQYF | TGTGCCAGCAGTCCAACCGGTTCGACAGGGGCCAACTCCTACGAGCAGTACTTC
TRBD1 | few | TRBJ1-4 | 15 | TRBV10-3 | CAISEGGTFNEKLFF | TGTGCCATCAGTGAAGGGGGCACCTTTAATGAAAAACTGTTTTTT
- | - | TRBJ1-6 | 17 | TRBV5-1 | CARSLWGLSSSDSPLHF | TGCGCCCGCAGCCTATGGGGATTGAGCAGTTCAGATTCACCCCTCCACTTT
- | - | TRBJ1-4 | 16 | TRBV12-3/TRBV12-4 | CASSPTGGGLNEKLFF | TGTGCCAGCAGTCCGACCGGTGGGGGCCTCAATGAAAAACTGTTTTTT
TRBD2 | - | TRBJ2-7 | 15 | TRBV20-1 | CSARELAGLHYEQYF | TGCAGTGCCCGTGAACTAGCGGGGTTGCACTACGAGCAGTACTTC
TRBD2 | - | TRBJ2-3 | 17 | TRBV4-1 | CASRQEKLAGSTDTQYF | TGCGCCAGCCGCCAAGAGAAACTAGCGGGATCCACAGATACGCAGTATTTT
- | - | TRBJ2-7 | 14 | TRBV13 | CASSLTPIDYEQYF | TGTGCCAGCAGCCTAACCCCAATCGACTACGAGCAGTACTTC
TRBD1 | - | TRBJ2-5 | 16 | TRBV7-6 | CASSLGRDRQQETQYF | TGTGCCAGCAGCTTAGGACGGGACAGACAGCAAGAGACCCAGTACTTC
- | - | TRBJ2-7 | 11 | TRBV29-1 | CSVEGGREQYF | TGCAGCGTTGAAGGGGGTCGCGAGCAGTACTTC
- | - | TRBJ2-3 | 13 | TRBV7-8 | CASSATYSDTQYF | TGTGCCAGCAGCGCTACGTACTCAGATACGCAGTATTTT
TRBD2 | few | TRBJ2-1 | 15 | TRBV7-3 | CASSLGLAGADEQFF | TGTGCCAGCAGCTTGGGACTAGCGGGAGCAGATGAGCAGTTCTTC
TRBD2 | few | TRBJ2-1 | 14 | TRBV29-1 | CSVSGTSGQGLQFF | TGCAGCGTCTCCGGGACTAGCGGCCAAGGGTTGCAGTTCTTC
TRBD2 | - | TRBJ2-3 | 14 | TRBV24-1 | CATEAGVLGDTQYF | TGTGCCACCGAAGCGGGAGTTCTTGGAGATACGCAGTATTTT
- | once | TRBJ2-5 | 13 | TRBV12-3/TRBV12-4 | CASRRIEGDIQCF | TGTGCCAGCAGACGGATCGAAGGGGACATTCAGTGCTTC
TRBD1 | once | TRBJ1-1 | 15 | TRBV28 | CASRTPGQGRTEAFF | TGTGCCAGCAGGACACCGGGACAGGGGAGGACTGAAGCTTTCTTT
- | - | TRBJ2-7 | 14 | TRBV7-2 | CASSLEGTGEEQYF | TGTGCCAGCAGCTTAGAAGGGACCGGCGAGGAGCAGTACTTC
- | - | TRBJ2-1 | 16 | TRBV7-3 | CASSRDGGIRRNEQFF | TGTGCCAGCAGCAGGGACGGCGGGATCAGGCGGAATGAGCAGTTCTTC
- | few | TRBJ1-2 | 13 | TRBV12-3/TRBV12-4 | CASCRGRDYGYTF | TGTGCCAGCTGTAGGGGGAGGGACTATGGCTACACCTTC
- | - | TRBJ2-7 | 15 | TRBV18 | CASSPPHDGAHEQYF | TGTGCCAGCTCACCACCGCACGACGGGGCCCACGAGCAGTACTTC
- | - | TRBJ2-3 | 14 | TRBV27 | CASRPGRRTDTQYF | TGTGCCAGCAGACCGGGACGGCGCACAGATACGCAGTATTTT
TRBD2 | few | TRBJ2-5 | 17 | TRBV7-8 | CASSFPTSGRTRETQYF | TGTGCCAGCAGCTTCCCAACTAGCGGGAGGACGAGAGAGACCCAGTACTTC
TRBD1 | few | TRBJ2-1 | 13 | TRBV2 | CASTLSGQAGWFF | TGTGCCAGCACCCTATCAGGACAGGCCGGGTGGTTCTTC
- | - | TRBJ1-1 | 12 | TRBV12-3/TRBV12-4 | CASSQTGTYAFF | TGTGCCAGCAGTCAGACCGGGACCTATGCTTTCTTT
- | once | TRBJ2-5 | 15 | TRBV14 | CASSPGPRGRETQYF | TGTGCCAGCAGCCCAGGACCCCGTGGTAGGGAGACCCAGTACTTC
TRBD2 | - | TRBJ2-5 | 16 | TRBV5-1 | CASSPLSGRGYNEQYF | TGCGCCAGCAGTCCTTTGAGCGGGAGGGGTTACAATGAGCAGTACTTC
- | - | TRBJ1-1 | 11 | TRBV3-1 | CASSYADEAFF | TGTGCCAGCAGCTATGCAGACGAAGCTTTCTTT
TRBD2 | - | TRBJ2-7 | 16 | TRBV5-6 | CASSRGLAGAFHEQYF | TGTGCCAGCAGCAGGGGACTAGCGGGAGCTTTCCACGAGCAGTACTTC